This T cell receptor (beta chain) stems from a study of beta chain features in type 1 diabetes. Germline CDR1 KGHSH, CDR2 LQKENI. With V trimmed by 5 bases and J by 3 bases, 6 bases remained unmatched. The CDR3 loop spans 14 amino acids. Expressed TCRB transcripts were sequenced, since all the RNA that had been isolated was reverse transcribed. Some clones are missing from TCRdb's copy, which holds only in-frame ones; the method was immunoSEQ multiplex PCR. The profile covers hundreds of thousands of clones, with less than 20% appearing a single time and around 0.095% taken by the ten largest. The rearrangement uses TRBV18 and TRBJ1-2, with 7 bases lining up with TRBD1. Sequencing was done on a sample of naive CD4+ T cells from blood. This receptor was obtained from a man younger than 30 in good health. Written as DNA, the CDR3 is TGTGCCAGCTCATCGGGACAGACCTACTATGGCTACACCTTC. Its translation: CASSSGQTYYGYTF.